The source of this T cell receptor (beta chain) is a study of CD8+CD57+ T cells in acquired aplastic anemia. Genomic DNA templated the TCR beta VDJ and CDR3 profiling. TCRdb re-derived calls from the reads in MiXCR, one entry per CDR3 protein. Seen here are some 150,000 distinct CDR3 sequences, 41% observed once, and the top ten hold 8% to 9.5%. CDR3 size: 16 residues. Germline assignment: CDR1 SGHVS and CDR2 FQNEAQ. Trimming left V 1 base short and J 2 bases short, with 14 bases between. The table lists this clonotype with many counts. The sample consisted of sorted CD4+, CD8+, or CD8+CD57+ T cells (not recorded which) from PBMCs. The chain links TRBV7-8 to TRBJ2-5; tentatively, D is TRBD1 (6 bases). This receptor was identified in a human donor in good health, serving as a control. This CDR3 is CASSLVGQNMQETQYF. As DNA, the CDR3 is TGTGCCAGCAGCTTAGTGGGACAAAACATGCAAGAGACCCAGTACTTC.